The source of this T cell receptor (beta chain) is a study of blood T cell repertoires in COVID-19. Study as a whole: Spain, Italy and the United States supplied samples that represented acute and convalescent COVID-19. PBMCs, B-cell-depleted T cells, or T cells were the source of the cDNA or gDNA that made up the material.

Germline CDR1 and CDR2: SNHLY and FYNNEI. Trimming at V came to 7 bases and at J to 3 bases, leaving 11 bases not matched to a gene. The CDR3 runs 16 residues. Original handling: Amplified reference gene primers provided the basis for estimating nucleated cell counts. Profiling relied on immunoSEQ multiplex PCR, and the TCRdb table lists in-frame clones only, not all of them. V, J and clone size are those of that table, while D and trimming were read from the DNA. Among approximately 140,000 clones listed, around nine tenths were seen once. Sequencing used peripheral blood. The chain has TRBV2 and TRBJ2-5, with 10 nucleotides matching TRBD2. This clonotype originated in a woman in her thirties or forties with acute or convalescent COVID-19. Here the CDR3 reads CASTPPSGRAEETQYF. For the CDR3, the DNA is TGTGCCAGCACCCCCCCCAGCGGGAGGGCCGAAGAGACCCAGTACTTC.